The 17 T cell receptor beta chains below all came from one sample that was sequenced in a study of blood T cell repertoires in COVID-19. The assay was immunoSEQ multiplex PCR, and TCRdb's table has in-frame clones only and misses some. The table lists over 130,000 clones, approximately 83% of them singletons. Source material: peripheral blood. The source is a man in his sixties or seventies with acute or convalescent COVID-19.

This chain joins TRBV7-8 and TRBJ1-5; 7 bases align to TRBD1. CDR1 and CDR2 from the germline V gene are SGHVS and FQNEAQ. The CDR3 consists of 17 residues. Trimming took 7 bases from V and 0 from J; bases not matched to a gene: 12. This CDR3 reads CASTLGTATYSNQPQHF. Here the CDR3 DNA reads TGTGCCAGCACCCTAGGGACAGCCACTTATAGCAATCAGCCCCAGCATTTT.

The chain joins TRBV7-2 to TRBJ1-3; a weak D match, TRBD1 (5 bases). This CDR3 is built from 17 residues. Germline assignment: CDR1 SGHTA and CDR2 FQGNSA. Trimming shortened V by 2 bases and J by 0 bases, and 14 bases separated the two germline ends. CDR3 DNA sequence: TGTGCCAGCAGCTTATCATCAGGGTCAAGCTCTGGAAACACCATATATTTT. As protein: CASSLSSGSSSGNTIYF. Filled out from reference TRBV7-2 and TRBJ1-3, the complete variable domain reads GAGVSQSPSNKVTEKGKDVELRCDPISGHTALYWYRQSLGQGLEFLIYFQGNSAPDKSGLPSDRFSAERTGGSVSTLTIQRTQQEDSAVYLCASSLSSGSSSGNTIYFGEGSWLTVV.

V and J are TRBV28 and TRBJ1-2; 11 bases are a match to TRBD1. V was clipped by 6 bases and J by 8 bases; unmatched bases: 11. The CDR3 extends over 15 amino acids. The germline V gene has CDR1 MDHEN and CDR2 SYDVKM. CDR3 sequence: CASRRFGQGASGYTF. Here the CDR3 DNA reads TGTGCCAGCAGACGATTCGGACAGGGGGCTAGCGGCTACACCTTC.

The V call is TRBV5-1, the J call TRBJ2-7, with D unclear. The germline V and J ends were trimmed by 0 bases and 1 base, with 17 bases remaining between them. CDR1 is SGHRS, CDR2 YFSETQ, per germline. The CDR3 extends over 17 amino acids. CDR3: CASSLALVAGASYEQYF. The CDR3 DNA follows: TGCGCCAGCAGCTTGGCCTTAGTGGCAGGCGCGTCCTACGAGCAGTACTTC.

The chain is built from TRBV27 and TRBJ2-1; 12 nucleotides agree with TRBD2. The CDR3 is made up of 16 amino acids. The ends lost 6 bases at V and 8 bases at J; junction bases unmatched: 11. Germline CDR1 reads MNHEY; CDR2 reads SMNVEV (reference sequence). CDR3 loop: CASRETSGSRVDEQFF. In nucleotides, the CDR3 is TGTGCCAGCAGGGAGACTAGCGGGAGTAGGGTCGATGAGCAGTTCTTC.

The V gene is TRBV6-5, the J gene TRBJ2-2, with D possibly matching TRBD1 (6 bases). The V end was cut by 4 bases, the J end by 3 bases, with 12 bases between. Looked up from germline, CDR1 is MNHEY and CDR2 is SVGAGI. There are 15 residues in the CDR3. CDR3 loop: CASSLTGSYTGELFF. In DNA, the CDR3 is TGTGCCAGCAGTTTAACAGGGTCGTACACCGGGGAGCTGTTTTTT.

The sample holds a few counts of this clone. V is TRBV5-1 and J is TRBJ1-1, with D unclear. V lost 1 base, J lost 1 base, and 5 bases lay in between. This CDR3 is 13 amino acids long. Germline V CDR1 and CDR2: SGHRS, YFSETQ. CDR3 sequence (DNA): TGCGCCAGCAGCTTGAGTAGGAACACTGAAGCTTTCTTT. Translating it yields CASSLSRNTEAFF.

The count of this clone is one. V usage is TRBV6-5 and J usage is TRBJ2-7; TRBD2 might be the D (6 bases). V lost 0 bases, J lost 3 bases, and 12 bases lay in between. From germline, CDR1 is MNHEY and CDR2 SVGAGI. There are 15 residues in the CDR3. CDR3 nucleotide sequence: TGTGCCAGCAGTTACTCTCTGACTAGTTACTACGAGCAGTACTTC. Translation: CASSYSLTSYYEQYF.

CDR3 nucleotide sequence: TGTGCCAGTAGTATACAGACTAGCGGGTGGAATGAGCAGTTCTTC. It specifies CASSIQTSGWNEQFF. This chain connects TRBV19 to TRBJ2-1; 10 bases are a match to TRBD2. Germline values: CDR1 LNHDA, CDR2 SQIVND (reference sequence). V dropped 2 bases and J dropped 7; count of bases not matched to a gene: 5. The CDR3 spans 15 residues.

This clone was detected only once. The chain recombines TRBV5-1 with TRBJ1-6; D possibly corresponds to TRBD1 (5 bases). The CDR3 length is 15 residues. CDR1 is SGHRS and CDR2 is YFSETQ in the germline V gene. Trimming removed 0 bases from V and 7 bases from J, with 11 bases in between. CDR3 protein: CASSLGGLINSPLHF. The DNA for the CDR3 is TGCGCCAGCAGCTTGGGGGGACTGATAAATTCACCCCTCCACTTT. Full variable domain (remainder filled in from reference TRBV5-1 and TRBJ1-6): KAGVTQTPRYLIKTRGQQVTLSCSPISGHRSVSWYQQTPGQGLQFLFEYFSETQRNKGNFPGRFSGRQFSNSRSEMNVSTLELGDSALYLCASSLGGLINSPLHFGNGTRLTVT.

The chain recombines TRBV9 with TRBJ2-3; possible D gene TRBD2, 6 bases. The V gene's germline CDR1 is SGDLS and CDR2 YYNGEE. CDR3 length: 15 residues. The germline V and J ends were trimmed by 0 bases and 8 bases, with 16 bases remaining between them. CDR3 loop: CASSVEGSGAGTQYF. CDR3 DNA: TGTGCCAGCAGCGTAGAGGGTAGCGGTGCTGGTACGCAGTATTTT. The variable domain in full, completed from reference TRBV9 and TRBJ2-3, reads DSGVTQTPKHLITATGQRVTLRCSPRSGDLSVYWYQQSLDQGLQFLIQYYNGEERAKGNILERFSAQQFPDLHSELNLSSLELGDSALYFCASSVEGSGAGTQYFGPGTRLTVL.

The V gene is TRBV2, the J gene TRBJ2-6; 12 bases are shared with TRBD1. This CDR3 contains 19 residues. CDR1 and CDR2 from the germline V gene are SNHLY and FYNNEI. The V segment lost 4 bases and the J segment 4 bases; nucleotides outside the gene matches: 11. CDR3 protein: CASSGAGTGGATGANVLTF. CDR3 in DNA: TGTGCCAGCAGTGGGGCCGGGACAGGGGGCGCGACCGGGGCCAACGTCCTGACTTTC. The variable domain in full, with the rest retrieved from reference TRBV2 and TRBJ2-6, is EPEVTQTPSHQVTQMGQEVILRCVPISNHLYFYWYRQILGQKVEFLVSFYNNEISEKSEIFDDQFSVERPDGSNFTLKIRSTKLEDSAMYFCASSGAGTGGATGANVLTFGAGSRLTVL.

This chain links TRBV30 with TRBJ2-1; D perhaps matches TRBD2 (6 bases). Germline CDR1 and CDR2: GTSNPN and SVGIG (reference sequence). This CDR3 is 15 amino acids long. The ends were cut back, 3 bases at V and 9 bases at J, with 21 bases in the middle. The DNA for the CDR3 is TGTGCCTGGAGCGGGCCGGCGGGACTGAACAGTGAGCAGTTCTTC. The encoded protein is CAWSGPAGLNSEQFF. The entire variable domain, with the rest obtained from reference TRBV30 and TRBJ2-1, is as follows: SQTIHQWPATLVQPVGSPLSLECTVEGTSNPNLYWYRQAAGRGLQLLFYSVGIGQISSEVPQNLSASRPQDRQFILSSKKLLLSDSGFYLCAWSGPAGLNSEQFFGPGTRLTVL.

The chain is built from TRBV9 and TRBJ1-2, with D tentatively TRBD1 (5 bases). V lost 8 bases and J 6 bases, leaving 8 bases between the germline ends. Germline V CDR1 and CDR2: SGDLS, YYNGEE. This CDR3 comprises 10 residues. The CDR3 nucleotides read TGTGCCAGTGGGGGGAATGGCTACACCTTC. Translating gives CASGGNGYTF.

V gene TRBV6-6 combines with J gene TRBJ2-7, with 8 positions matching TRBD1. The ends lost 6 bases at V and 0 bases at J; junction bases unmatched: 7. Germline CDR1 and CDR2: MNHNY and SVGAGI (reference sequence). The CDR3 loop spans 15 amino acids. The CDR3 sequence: CASSPSGTGSYEQYF. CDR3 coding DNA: TGTGCCAGCAGCCCCTCAGGGACAGGCTCCTACGAGCAGTACTTC.

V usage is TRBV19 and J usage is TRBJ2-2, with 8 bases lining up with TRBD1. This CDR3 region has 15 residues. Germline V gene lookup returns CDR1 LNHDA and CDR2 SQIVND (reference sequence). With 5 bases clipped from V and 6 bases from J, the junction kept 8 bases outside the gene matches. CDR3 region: CASSLGTGLPGELFF. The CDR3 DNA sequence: TGTGCCAGTAGTCTAGGGACAGGCCTACCCGGGGAGCTGTTTTTT.

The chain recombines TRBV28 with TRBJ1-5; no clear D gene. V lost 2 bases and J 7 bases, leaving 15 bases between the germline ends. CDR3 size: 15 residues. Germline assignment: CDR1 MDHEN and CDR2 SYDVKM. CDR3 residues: CASSLGLRGGQPQHF. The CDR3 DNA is TGTGCCAGCAGTTTAGGTCTTCGGGGAGGGCAGCCCCAGCATTTT.